A selection of T cell receptor beta chains follows, all from one sample in a study of Tregs in tolerant kidney transplant recipients. TCRdb keeps only in-frame clones here, not all; method: immunoSEQ multiplex PCR. The table shows around 31,000 clones, with about four fifths occurring only once. These TCRs are of unknown antigen specificity. The sequenced sample was Tregs from blood cultured with allogeneic cells. The source of these receptors is a human donor in good health. Each CDR3 is given without its conserved first and last residue. Fields, in order: D gene, J gene, V gene, CDR3 protein. D genes are given only for firm matches.

>.|TRBJ1-6|TRBV4-1
ASSHRGYNSLLH
>.|TRBJ2-7|TRBV18
ASSPVPPPSYEQY
>.|TRBJ2-7|TRBV18
ASSPPNAASEQY
>TRBD2|TRBJ2-3|TRBV7-2
ASSPPSRLAGANTDTQY
>TRBD2|TRBJ2-5|TRBV14
ASSQEIWAGVGEETQY
>TRBD1|TRBJ2-5|TRBV27
ASSLDTGGETQY
>.|TRBJ1-1|TRBV29-1
SVEYHTEAF
>.|TRBJ1-2|TRBV25-1
ASSEPGLGYGYT
>TRBD2|TRBJ2-4|TRBV10-3
AISPGGPIQY
>.|TRBJ1-1|TRBV30
AWGSLGRPNTEAF
>.|TRBJ2-2|TRBV9
ASSPTGFHTGELF
>.|TRBJ2-3|TRBV7-2
ASSPRDSRTDTQY
>.|TRBJ1-4|TRBV7-2
ASSSLGQISEKLF
>.|TRBJ1-1|TRBV18
ASSPIFGDTEAF
>.|TRBJ2-5|TRBV6-5
ASTPQGFGETQY
>.|TRBJ2-1|TRBV7-3
ASSRDSAYYNEQF
>.|TRBJ1-2|TRBV7-8
ASSLREGYNGYT
>.|TRBJ1-1|TRBV30
AWSLQGIEAF
>.|TRBJ2-3|TRBV6-5
ASRASGTDTQY
>.|TRBJ2-3|TRBV27
ASSPTPYADTQY
>TRBD1|TRBJ2-4|TRBV7-3
ASSLLGTGTFTPH
>TRBD2|TRBJ2-1|TRBV4-1
ASSQPRLAGSIYNEQF
>TRBD1|TRBJ2-3|TRBV5-1
ASRTGGATDTQY
>.|TRBJ2-7|TRBV11-3
ASSSGRIYEQY
>.|TRBJ1-6|TRBV5-1
ASSFDRVTDYYNSPLH
>.|TRBJ2-3|TRBV7-2
ASSLLGRAGADTQY
>.|TRBJ2-7|TRBV5-1
ASSLIPFGGFPYEQY
>TRBD1|TRBJ1-2|TRBV4-1
ASNNRGNYGYT
>TRBD2|TRBJ2-5|TRBV25-1
ASSYPGGVRETQY
>.|TRBJ2-1|TRBV10-3
AISDSIRGGGGNEQF
>.|TRBJ2-7|TRBV11-2
ASSFSATLEQY
>.|TRBJ2-7|TRBV7-3
ASRDIGAPKYYEQY
>.|TRBJ2-7|TRBV19
ASSDTYEQY
>TRBD2|TRBJ2-1|TRBV13
ASSLGSLAGGTNEQF
>.|TRBJ1-6|TRBV9
ASSHSGVGSPLH
>TRBD2|TRBJ2-7|TRBV27
ASSPGLAAHYEQY
>.|TRBJ2-7|TRBV18
ASSPPGLGYEQY
>.|TRBJ1-3|TRBV6-1
ASRLDSGNTIY
>.|TRBJ2-7|TRBV15
ATSRDPDYYEQY
>TRBD1|TRBJ2-1|TRBV11-3
ASTTSRGIGNEQF